This T cell receptor beta chain derives from a study of CD8 T cells in ankylosing spondylitis. The CDR3 totals 17 residues. Germline lookup yields CDR1 MNHNS and CDR2 SASEGT. V lost 5 bases and J lost 6, with 22 bases in between. General study results and limits: For ankylosing spondylitis blood, a TCR beta motif of several highly homologous variants appeared characteristic.

About this clonotype itself: Its matching antigen is unknown.

TCRdb redid the calling of the 5' RACE reads with MiXCR, one entry per CDR3 protein. The sample has 150,000 to 200,000 distinct CDR3 sequences, around 13% seen once. Sequencing was done on a sample of blood, either unsorted or a sorted T cell fraction (not recorded which). The rearrangement uses TRBV6-1 and TRBJ1-4; no clear D gene. The sequence came from a female donor with ankylosing spondylitis or in good health (not recorded which). CDR3 amino acids: CASSPYSAVEIDEKLFF. CDR3 bases: TGTGCCAGCAGTCCTTATTCGGCAGTGGAGATTGATGAAAAACTGTTTTTT.